One sample yielded the 26 T cell receptor beta chains listed below, sequenced in a study of OX40 agonist ivuxolimab in advanced cancers. The assay was immunoSEQ multiplex PCR, and TCRdb's table has in-frame clones only and misses some. Among 25,000 to 30,000 clones listed, roughly 85% were seen once. Sequencing was performed on CD4+ or CD8+ T cells sorted from blood, taken in a trial of the OX40 agonist ivuxolimab. The receptor source for this set is an adult with an advanced solid tumor such as melanoma, head and neck, liver or kidney cancer.

The rearrangement joins TRBV7-9 to TRBJ1-1; D gene ambiguous. Germline CDR1 reads SEHNR; CDR2 reads FQNEAQ (reference sequence). Between the trimmed V and J ends, which lost 5 bases and 0 bases, there was a span of 19 bases. The CDR3 extends over 17 amino acids. As DNA, the CDR3 is TGTGCCAGCAGCCAAGGATCAACGGAACTAATGAACACTGAAGCTTTCTTT. It translates to CASSQGSTELMNTEAFF.

This CDR3 reads CASGLSPYEQYF. In nucleotides, the CDR3 is TGTGCTAGTGGTTTATCCCCCTACGAGCAGTACTTC. The rearrangement joins TRBV12-5 to TRBJ2-7; no firm D call. V was clipped by 3 bases and J by 2 bases, with 5 bases between them. The V gene's germline CDR1 is LGHNT and CDR2 FRNRAP. This CDR3 spans 12 amino acids.

In this sample, this clone turned up a few times. The chain has TRBV7-6 and TRBJ1-6; D not certain. The CDR3 loop spans 13 amino acids. Trimming left V 5 bases short and J 10 bases short, with 12 bases between. The germline V gene encodes CDR1 SGHVS and CDR2 FNYEAQ. CDR3 protein: CASSPTPLSPLHF. The CDR3 region has the DNA TGTGCCAGCAGCCCCACTCCGCTGTCACCCCTCCACTTT.

The chain links TRBV9 to TRBJ2-3; D is uncertain. Germline CDR1 is SGDLS and CDR2 is YYNGEE. The CDR3 consists of 15 residues. V was cut by 1 base and J by 1 base, with 10 bases left in between. The CDR3 sequence is CASSVRSVGTDTQYF. The CDR3 coding sequence is TGTGCCAGCAGCGTAAGGTCAGTGGGCACAGATACGCAGTATTTT. Drawing the rest from reference TRBV9 and TRBJ2-3, the complete variable domain is DSGVTQTPKHLITATGQRVTLRCSPRSGDLSVYWYQQSLDQGLQFLIQYYNGEERAKGNILERFSAQQFPDLHSELNLSSLELGDSALYFCASSVRSVGTDTQYFGPGTRLTVL.

This clone was found a few times. The gene calls are TRBV13 and TRBJ1-5; D gene uncertain. Per the germline V gene, CDR1 is PRHDT and CDR2 is FYEKMQ (reference sequence). V was clipped by 4 bases and J by 2 bases, with 9 bases between them. This CDR3 region has 14 residues. This chain's CDR3 is CASSSGVGNQPQHF. The CDR3 DNA sequence: TGTGCCAGCAGCTCCGGGGTCGGCAATCAGCCCCAGCATTTT.

The chain combines TRBV6-6 with TRBJ1-3; D is ambiguous. Germline CDR1 reads MNHNY; CDR2 reads SVGAGI (reference sequence). The CDR3 loop spans 12 amino acids. Trimming stripped 11 bases from V and 4 bases from J, with 12 bases between. CDR3 amino acids: CASYFSGNTIYF. CDR3 nucleotides: TGTGCCTCCTATTTTTCGGGAAACACCATATATTTT.

The J gene is TRBJ1-2, the V gene TRBV9, with D perhaps TRBD1 (6 bases). CDR1 SGDLS and CDR2 YYNGEE come from the germline V gene. The CDR3 runs to 17 residues. The V end lost 4 bases, the J end lost 0 bases, and 19 bases lay between the germline ends. The CDR3 region is CASSSTTEGGANYGYTF. The CDR3 nucleotides are TGTGCCAGCAGCTCAACTACAGAGGGGGGAGCTAACTATGGCTACACCTTC.

The gene calls are TRBV11-2 and TRBJ2-7; 7 nucleotides line up with TRBD1. Germline V CDR1 and CDR2: SGHAT, FQNNGV. V trimming: 5 bases; J trimming: 2 bases; junction bases outside the gene matches: 3. This CDR3 contains 13 residues. The CDR3 region is CASSPGTAYEQYF. The CDR3 DNA sequence: TGTGCCAGCAGCCCGGGGACAGCCTACGAGCAGTACTTC.

This chain links TRBV7-8 with TRBJ1-5; D gene uncertain. CDR3 size: 15 residues. From germline, CDR1 is SGHVS and CDR2 FQNEAQ. V was shortened by 3 bases and J by 0 bases, with 9 bases between the two germline ends. The CDR3 here is CASSLDGYSNQPQHF. The CDR3 DNA is TGTGCCAGCAGCTTGGACGGGTATAGCAATCAGCCCCAGCATTTT. Together with reference TRBV7-8 and TRBJ1-5, the CDR3 gives the full variable domain: GAGVSQSPRYKVAKRGQDVALRCDPISGHVSLFWYQQALGQGPEFLTYFQNEAQLDKSGLPSDRFFAERPEGSVSTLKIQRTQQEDSAVYLCASSLDGYSNQPQHFGDGTRLSIL.

This CDR3 reads CASKPGTSGGSSYNEQFF. In nucleotides, the CDR3 is TGTGCCAGCAAACCAGGGACTAGCGGGGGGAGCTCCTACAATGAGCAGTTCTTC. The chain combines TRBV2 with TRBJ2-1, with TRBD2 identical over 15 bases. V gave up 7 bases and J gave up 0 bases; unmatched junction bases: 7. Looked up from germline, CDR1 is SNHLY and CDR2 is FYNNEI. CDR3 size: 18 residues. Full variable domain (missing parts from reference TRBV2 and TRBJ2-1): EPEVTQTPSHQVTQMGQEVILRCVPISNHLYFYWYRQILGQKVEFLVSFYNNEISEKSEIFDDQFSVERPDGSNFTLKIRSTKLEDSAMYFCASKPGTSGGSSYNEQFFGPGTRLTVL.

The V call is TRBV4-1, the J call TRBJ1-2; tentative D call: TRBD1 (6 bases). This CDR3 is built from 14 residues. The V gene lost 2 bases and the J gene lost 7 bases, with 14 bases spanning the gap. Germline loops: CDR1 MGHRA, CDR2 YSYEKL. The DNA for the CDR3 is TGCGCCAGCAGCCAACCCGACCTGACAGGTGGCTACACCTTC. Amino acids: CASSQPDLTGGYTF.

This clone turned up a few times. The rearrangement joins TRBV23-1 to TRBJ2-1; D may be TRBD1 (6 bases). TRBV23-1 is assigned to the ORF class and has an uncertain function. Trimming took 0 bases from V and 3 from J, leaving 15 bases between them. The CDR3 totals 17 residues. The DNA of the CDR3 is TGCGCCAGCAGTCAATCTTTCGGTGCAGGGGACTACAATGAGCAGTTCTTC. Protein product: CASSQSFGAGDYNEQFF.

This chain links TRBV6-6 with TRBJ2-5, with 7 positions matching TRBD2. The length of the CDR3 is 12 residues. The V gene's germline CDR1 is MNHNY and CDR2 SVGAGI (reference sequence). After removal of 4 bases from V and 4 bases from J, the junction contained 0 bases not matched to a gene. CDR3 in amino acids: CASSSGGETQYF. In nucleotides, the CDR3 is TGTGCCAGCAGTTCGGGGGGAGAGACCCAGTACTTC.

This chain joins TRBV6-1 and TRBJ1-2; D is undetermined. There are 11 residues in the CDR3. CDR1 is MNHNS and CDR2 is SASEGT in the germline V gene. V shed 8 bases and J shed 4 bases, with 8 bases lying between them. The CDR3 loop reads CASYRGYGYTF. The CDR3 DNA sequence: TGTGCCAGCTATCGGGGCTATGGCTACACCTTC.

The CDR3 spells CAWDSDGTGADTQYF. Written as DNA, the CDR3 is TGTGCCTGGGACTCGGATGGGACGGGGGCAGATACGCAGTATTTT. The chain carries TRBV30 and TRBJ2-3, with a weak D call TRBD2 (6 bases). V was clipped by 5 bases and J by 4 bases, with 19 bases between them. This CDR3 spans 15 amino acids. Germline V gene sequence: CDR1 GTSNPN, CDR2 SVGIG (reference sequence).

V usage is TRBV2 and J usage is TRBJ2-7; D perhaps matches TRBD2 (6 bases). Trimming removed 6 bases at V and 0 bases at J, with 15 bases between. The CDR3 sequence is 15 residues long. Germline lookup yields CDR1 SNHLY and CDR2 FYNNEI. CDR3 in amino acids: CASSWDFSSSYEQYF. CDR3 nucleotide sequence: TGTGCCAGCAGCTGGGACTTCTCGAGCTCCTACGAGCAGTACTTC. Drawing the rest from reference TRBV2 and TRBJ2-7, the complete variable domain is EPEVTQTPSHQVTQMGQEVILRCVPISNHLYFYWYRQILGQKVEFLVSFYNNEISEKSEIFDDQFSVERPDGSNFTLKIRSTKLEDSAMYFCASSWDFSSSYEQYFGPGTRLTVT.

This clone came up once. CDR3 sequence: CASSRTPLNQPQHF. As DNA, the CDR3 is TGTGCCAGTAGTCGGACCCCGCTAAATCAGCCCCAGCATTTT. The chain carries TRBV19 and TRBJ1-5; D ambiguous. The germline V gene encodes CDR1 LNHDA and CDR2 SQIVND (reference sequence). V was clipped by 5 bases and J by 4 bases, with 12 bases between them. CDR3 size: 14 residues. Full variable domain (remainder filled in from reference TRBV19 and TRBJ1-5): DGGITQSPKYLFRKEGQNVTLSCEQNLNHDAMYWYRQDPGQGLRLIYYSQIVNDFQKGDIAEGYSVSREKKESFPLTVTSAQKNPTAFYLCASSRTPLNQPQHFGDGTRLSIL.

In this sample, this clone turned up once. V and J are TRBV19 and TRBJ2-3; D not resolved. CDR1 LNHDA and CDR2 SQIVND come from the germline V gene (reference sequence). V was trimmed by 4 bases and J by 0 bases, leaving 11 bases between them. The CDR3 is 15 amino acids. The CDR3 nucleotides read TGTGCCAGTAGTAGTGGATGGGCTAGCACAGATACGCAGTATTTT. It is translated as CASSSGWASTDTQYF.

The chain joins TRBV6-5 to TRBJ1-4; 7 bases map to TRBD1. Trimming took 6 bases from V and 2 from J; bases not matched to a gene: 3. CDR1 MNHEY and CDR2 SVGAGI come from the germline V gene. The CDR3 has 14 amino acids. CDR3 DNA: TGTGCCAGCAGGAGGGGACAGACTAATGAAAAACTGTTTTTT. It is translated as CASRRGQTNEKLFF.

The chain couples TRBV7-6 to TRBJ1-2, with D tentatively TRBD1 (6 bases). The CDR3 totals 14 residues. With 5 bases removed from V and 3 bases from J, the gap between germline ends came to 13 bases. Germline lookup yields CDR1 SGHVS and CDR2 FNYEAQ. CDR3 loop: CASSVGAGDYGYTF. The CDR3 DNA is TGTGCCAGCAGCGTCGGGGCAGGGGACTATGGCTACACCTTC.

The chain has TRBV7-9 and TRBJ2-1; 7 bases match TRBD2. Trimming at V came to 7 bases and at J to 1 base, leaving 10 bases not matched to a gene. The germline CDR1 and CDR2 sequences are SEHNR and FQNEAQ (reference sequence). CDR3 length: 16 residues. The CDR3 bases are TGTGCCAGCAACGGCCGCGGGGGTTATTCCTACAATGAGCAGTTCTTC. It codes for CASNGRGGYSYNEQFF.

J is TRBJ1-6 and V is TRBV7-2; the D is unclear. Germline assignment: CDR1 SGHTA and CDR2 FQGNSA. This CDR3 has 13 residues. V gave up 1 base and J gave up 5 bases, with 3 bases separating them. CDR3: CASSLGDNSPLHF. The CDR3 bases are TGTGCCAGCAGCTTAGGGGATAATTCACCCCTCCACTTT.

The V gene is TRBV7-2, the J gene TRBJ1-5, with 7 bases matching TRBD1. Trimming cost V 1 base and J 3 bases; bases outside gene matches: 3. The CDR3 extends over 15 amino acids. Per germline, CDR1 SGHTA and CDR2 FQGNSA. DNA for the CDR3: TGTGCCAGCAGCTTAGTGGGGACAGACAATCAGCCCCAGCATTTT. As protein: CASSLVGTDNQPQHF.

This clone came up once. This chain links TRBV13 with TRBJ1-6, with a weak D call TRBD1 (5 bases). This CDR3 is 16 amino acids long. CDR1 and CDR2 (germline): PRHDT, FYEKMQ (reference sequence). Deletions cut 7 bases from V and 1 base from J, with 14 bases between. Here the CDR3 reads CASTKAGTSYNSPLHF. The CDR3 DNA reads TGTGCCAGCACCAAGGCGGGGACGTCCTATAATTCACCCCTCCACTTT.

This clone showed up just once. The rearrangement links TRBV6-7 to TRBJ2-3, with D possibly matching TRBD2 (5 bases). TRBV6-7 is an ORF for which the function is uncertain. CDR3 length: 13 residues. V was clipped by 5 bases and J by 2 bases, with 8 bases between them. CDR3 sequence reads: CASSRGFTDTQYF. CDR3 in DNA: TGTGCCAGCAGTCGAGGGTTCACAGATACGCAGTATTTT.

Only a few counts were recorded for this clone. The genes are TRBV5-6 and TRBJ2-7; 8 bases map to TRBD1. J lost 5 bases, V lost 0 bases, and 4 bases had no gene match. This CDR3 contains 14 residues. Germline V gene lookup returns CDR1 SGHDT and CDR2 YYEEEE. CDR3 amino acids: CASSLGAGGHEQYF. DNA for the CDR3: TGTGCCAGCAGCTTGGGGGCAGGGGGCCACGAGCAGTACTTC.